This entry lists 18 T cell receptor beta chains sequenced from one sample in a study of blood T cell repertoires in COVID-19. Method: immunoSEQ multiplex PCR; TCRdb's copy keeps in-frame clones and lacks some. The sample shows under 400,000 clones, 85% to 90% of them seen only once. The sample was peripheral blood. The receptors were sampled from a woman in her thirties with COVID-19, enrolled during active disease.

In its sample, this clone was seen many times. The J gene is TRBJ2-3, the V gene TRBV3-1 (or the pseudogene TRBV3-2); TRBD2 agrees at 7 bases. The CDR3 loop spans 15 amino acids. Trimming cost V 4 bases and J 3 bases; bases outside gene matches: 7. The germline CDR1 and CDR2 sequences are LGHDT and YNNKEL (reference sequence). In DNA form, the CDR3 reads TGTGCCAGCAGCCCCCCTTGGGGGGGTACAGATACGCAGTATTTT. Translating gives CASSPPWGGTDTQYF.

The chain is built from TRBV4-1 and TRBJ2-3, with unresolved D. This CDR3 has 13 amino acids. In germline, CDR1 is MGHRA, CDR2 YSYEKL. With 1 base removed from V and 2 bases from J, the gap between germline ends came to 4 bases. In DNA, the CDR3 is TGCGCCAGCAGCCAAGCCTTCACAGATACGCAGTATTTT. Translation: CASSQAFTDTQYF.

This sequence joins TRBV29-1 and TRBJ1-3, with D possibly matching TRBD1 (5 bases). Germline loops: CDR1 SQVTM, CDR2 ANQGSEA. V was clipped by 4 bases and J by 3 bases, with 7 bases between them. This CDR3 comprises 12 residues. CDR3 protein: CSVGDFGNTIYF. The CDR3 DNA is TGCAGCGTTGGGGACTTTGGAAACACCATATATTTT.

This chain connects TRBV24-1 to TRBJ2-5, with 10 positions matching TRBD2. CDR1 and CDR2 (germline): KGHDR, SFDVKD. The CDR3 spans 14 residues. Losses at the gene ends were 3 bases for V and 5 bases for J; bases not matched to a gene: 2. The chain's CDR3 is CATSDTSGIETQYF. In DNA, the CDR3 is TGTGCCACCAGTGATACTAGCGGGATTGAGACCCAGTACTTC.

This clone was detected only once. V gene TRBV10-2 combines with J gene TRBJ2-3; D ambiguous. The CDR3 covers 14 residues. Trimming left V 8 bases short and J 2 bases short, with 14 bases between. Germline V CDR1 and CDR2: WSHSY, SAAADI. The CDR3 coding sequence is TGCGCCAGCTCCACCCGGTACGACACAGATACGCAGTATTTT. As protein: CASSTRYDTDTQYF.

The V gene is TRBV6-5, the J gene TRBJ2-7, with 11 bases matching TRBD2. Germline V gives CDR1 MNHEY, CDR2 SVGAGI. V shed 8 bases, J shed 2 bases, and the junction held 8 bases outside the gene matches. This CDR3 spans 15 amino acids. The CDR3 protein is CASSPTSGGTYEQYF. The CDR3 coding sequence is TGTGCCAGCTCCCCCACTAGCGGGGGAACCTACGAGCAGTACTTC.

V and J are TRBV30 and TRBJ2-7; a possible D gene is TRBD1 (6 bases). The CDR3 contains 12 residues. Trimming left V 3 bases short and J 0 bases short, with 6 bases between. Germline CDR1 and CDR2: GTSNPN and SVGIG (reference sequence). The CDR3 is CAWRQGSYEQYF. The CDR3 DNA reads TGTGCCTGGAGACAGGGCTCCTACGAGCAGTACTTC. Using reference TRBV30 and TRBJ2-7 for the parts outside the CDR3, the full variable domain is SQTIHQWPATLVQPVGSPLSLECTVEGTSNPNLYWYRQAAGRGLQLLFYSVGIGQISSEVPQNLSASRPQDRQFILSSKKLLLSDSGFYLCAWRQGSYEQYFGPGTRLTVT.

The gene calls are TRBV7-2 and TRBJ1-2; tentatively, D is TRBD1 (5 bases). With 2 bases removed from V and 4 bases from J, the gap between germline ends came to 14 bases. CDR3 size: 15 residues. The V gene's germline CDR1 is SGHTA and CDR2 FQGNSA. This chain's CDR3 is CASSLNGPGVYGYTF. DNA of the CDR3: TGTGCCAGCAGCTTAAATGGCCCGGGGGTCTATGGCTACACCTTC.

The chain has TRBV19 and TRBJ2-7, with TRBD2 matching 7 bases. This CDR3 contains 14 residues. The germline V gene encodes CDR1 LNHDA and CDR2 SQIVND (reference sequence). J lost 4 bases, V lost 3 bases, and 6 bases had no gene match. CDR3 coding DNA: TGTGCCAGTAGTATCCGGACGGGGGGTTACGAGCAGTACTTC. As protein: CASSIRTGGYEQYF.

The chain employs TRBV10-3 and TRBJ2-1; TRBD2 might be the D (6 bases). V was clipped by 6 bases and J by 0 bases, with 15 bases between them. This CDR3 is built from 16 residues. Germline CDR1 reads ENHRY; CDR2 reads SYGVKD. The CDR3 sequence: CAIRGDSFFSYNEQFF. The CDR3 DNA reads TGTGCCATCAGGGGGGACTCGTTCTTCTCCTACAATGAGCAGTTCTTC.

CDR3 protein: CASSAHRDRGLGSNQPQHF. CDR3 nucleotides: TGTGCCAGCAGTGCGCACCGGGACAGGGGACTGGGGAGCAATCAGCCCCAGCATTTT. V usage is TRBV6-1 and J usage is TRBJ1-5, with 10 bases that match TRBD1. This CDR3 has 19 amino acids. J lost 1 base, V lost 4 bases, and 13 bases had no gene match. CDR1 and CDR2 from the germline V gene are MNHNS and SASEGT.

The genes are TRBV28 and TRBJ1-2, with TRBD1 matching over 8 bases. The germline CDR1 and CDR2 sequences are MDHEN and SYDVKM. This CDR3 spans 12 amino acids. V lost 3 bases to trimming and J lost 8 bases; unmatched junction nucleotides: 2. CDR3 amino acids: CASSLQGAGYTF. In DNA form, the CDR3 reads TGTGCCAGCAGTTTGCAGGGGGCCGGCTACACCTTC.

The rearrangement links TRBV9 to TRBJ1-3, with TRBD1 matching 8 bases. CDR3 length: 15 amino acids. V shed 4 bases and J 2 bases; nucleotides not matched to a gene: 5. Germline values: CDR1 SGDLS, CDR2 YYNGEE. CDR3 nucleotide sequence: TGTGCCAGCAGCCCCAGGACAGGGACTGGAAACACCATATATTTT. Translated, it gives CASSPRTGTGNTIYF.

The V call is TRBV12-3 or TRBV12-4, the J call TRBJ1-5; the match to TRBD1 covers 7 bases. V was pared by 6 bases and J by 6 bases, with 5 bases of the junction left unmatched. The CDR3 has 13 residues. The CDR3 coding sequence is TGTGCCAGCAGGGGAAACAGGGGTCAGCCCCAGCATTTT. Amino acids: CASRGNRGQPQHF.

CDR3 DNA: TGCGCCAGCAGCCGGGACAGGGGGCGCAACACTGAAGCTTTCTTT. Translated: CASSRDRGRNTEAFF. The V and J genes are TRBV5-1 and TRBJ1-1; 12 bases line up with TRBD1. The CDR3 has 15 amino acids. Looked up from germline, CDR1 is SGHRS and CDR2 is YFSETQ. V shed 4 bases, J shed 2 bases, and the junction held 3 bases outside the gene matches. Full variable domain (rest looked up from reference TRBV5-1 and TRBJ1-1): KAGVTQTPRYLIKTRGQQVTLSCSPISGHRSVSWYQQTPGQGLQFLFEYFSETQRNKGNFPGRFSGRQFSNSRSEMNVSTLELGDSALYLCASSRDRGRNTEAFFGQGTRLTVV.

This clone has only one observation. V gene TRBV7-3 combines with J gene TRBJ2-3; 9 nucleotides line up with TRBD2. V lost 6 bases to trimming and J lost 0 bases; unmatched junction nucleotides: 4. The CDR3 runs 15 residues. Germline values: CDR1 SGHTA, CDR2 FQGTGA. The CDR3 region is CASSLAGQSTDTQYF. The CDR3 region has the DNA TGTGCCAGCAGTCTAGCGGGACAAAGCACAGATACGCAGTATTTT.

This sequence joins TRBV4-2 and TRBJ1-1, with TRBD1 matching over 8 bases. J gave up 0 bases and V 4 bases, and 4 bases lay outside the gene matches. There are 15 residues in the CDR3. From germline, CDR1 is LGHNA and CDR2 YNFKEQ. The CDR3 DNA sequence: TGTGCCAGCAGCCGAGGACAGGGTATGAACACTGAAGCTTTCTTT. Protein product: CASSRGQGMNTEAFF.

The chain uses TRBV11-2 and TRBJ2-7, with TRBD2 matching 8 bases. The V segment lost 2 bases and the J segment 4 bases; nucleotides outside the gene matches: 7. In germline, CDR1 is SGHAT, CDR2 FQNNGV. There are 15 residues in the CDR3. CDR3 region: CASSLQTSDDYEQYF. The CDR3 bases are TGTGCCAGCAGCTTACAGACTAGCGACGATTACGAGCAGTACTTC.